These T cell receptor beta chains were read from a single sample in a study of blood T cells in healthy people across ages. TCRdb itself ran the 5' RACE reads through MiXCR, one entry per CDR3 protein. Here the sample spans fewer than 1,200,000 distinct CDR3 sequences, about 25% being singletons. A further study also used this sample, focusing on T cells of mothers and their children.

Sequenced sample: blood. The source is a girl aged 2 to 10 in good health. CDR3s include the opening cysteine and the closing phenylalanine or tryptophan. D genes are given only for firm matches. Expanded clones get a size class; other rows say once, few or many, or leave the size out.

TRBD1 TRBJ1-4 TRBV7-9 - CASSPTGGSGEKLFF TGTGCCAGCAGCCCGACAGGGGGCTCCGGGGAAAAACTGTTTTTT
- TRBJ2-5 TRBV6-1 few CASSDSGAGAETQYF TGTGCCAGCAGTGACTCCGGGGCGGGGGCAGAGACCCAGTACTTC
- TRBJ2-7 TRBV12-3/TRBV12-4 few CASGAPQQAAYEQYF TGTGCCAGCGGGGCCCCGCAGCAGGCGGCCTACGAGCAGTACTTC
- TRBJ2-1 TRBV29-1 many CSGIGDLNEQFF TGCAGCGGAATAGGGGACCTTAATGAGCAGTTCTTC
TRBD2 TRBJ2-3 TRBV20-1 once CSAKTSGMSSDTQYF TGCAGTGCTAAAACTAGCGGGATGTCATCAGATACGCAGTATTTT
TRBD1 TRBJ1-5 TRBV7-8 few CASSLSRTGGDYSNQPQHF TGTGCCAGCAGCTTAAGTCGGACAGGGGGAGACTATAGCAATCAGCCCCAGCATTTT
TRBD1 TRBJ2-4 TRBV6-6 - CASSNKDRGHIQYF TGTGCCAGCAGTAATAAAGACAGGGGCCACATTCAGTACTTC
TRBD2 TRBJ2-3 TRBV18 - CASSPLAGAVSTDTQYF TGTGCCAGCTCACCTCTAGCGGGGGCCGTTAGCACAGATACGCAGTATTTT
TRBD1 TRBJ2-5 TRBV10-3 few CAIRGGGQGRGEQYF TGTGCCATCAGGGGGGGAGGACAGGGAAGAGGAGAGCAGTACTTC
- TRBJ2-4 TRBV15 few CATSRSQGAFVGKNIQYF TGTGCCACCAGCCGTTCACAGGGAGCCTTTGTGGGCAAAAACATTCAGTACTTC
- TRBJ1-3 TRBV20-1 many CSATGATGNTIYF TGCAGTGCTACAGGGGCCACTGGAAACACCATATATTTT
- TRBJ2-7 TRBV7-9 - CASSSSRRVFEEQYF TGTGCCAGCAGCTCCAGCCGCAGGGTGTTTGAAGAGCAGTACTTC
- TRBJ1-4 TRBV27 few CASSGGGNEKLFF TGTGCCAGCAGCGGCGGGGGGAATGAAAAACTGTTTTTT
TRBD2 TRBJ2-1 TRBV2 few CAGLGLAGINEQFF TGTGCCGGGCTTGGACTAGCAGGAATCAATGAGCAGTTCTTC
- TRBJ1-4 TRBV6-6 - CASSSATVGQFF TGTGCCAGCAGTTCGGCGACTGTGGGGCAGTTTTTT
TRBD1 TRBJ2-7 TRBV29-1 few CSVRQGTHEQYF TGCAGCGTGAGACAGGGAACCCACGAGCAGTACTTC
TRBD1 TRBJ1-2 TRBV5-1 - CASGDRFTGADGYTF TGCGCCAGCGGGGACCGATTTACAGGGGCGGACGGCTACACCTTC
- TRBJ1-2 TRBV13 - CASSPRRENYGYTF TGTGCCAGCAGCCCCCGCAGGGAAAACTATGGCTACACCTTC
- TRBJ2-2 TRBV19 - CASSRDLGLTGELFF TGTGCCAGTAGTAGAGACCTTGGGCTTACCGGGGAGCTGTTTTTT
TRBD1 TRBJ2-7 TRBV6-2/TRBV6-3 few CASSSWGQSSEQYF TGTGCCAGCAGTTCCTGGGGACAGTCCTCCGAGCAGTACTTC
- TRBJ2-7 TRBV10-3 few CAISEREGYEQYF TGTGCCATCAGTGAGAGAGAAGGCTACGAGCAGTACTTC
- TRBJ1-5 TRBV6-2/TRBV6-3 - CASSSKINQPQHF TGTGCCAGCAGTTCGAAAATCAATCAGCCCCAGCATTTT
- TRBJ2-7 TRBV6-1 - CASSDLSSGYF TGTGCCAGCAGTGATCTATCCAGTGGGTACTTC
- TRBJ2-1 TRBV2 - CASSRPSGSEQFF TGTGCCAGCAGTCGCCCGTCAGGGAGCGAGCAGTTCTTC
- TRBJ1-1 TRBV27 - CASRRAEGDTEAFF TGTGCCAGCAGGCGAGCTGAGGGCGACACTGAAGCTTTCTTT
TRBD1 TRBJ2-5 TRBV6-2/TRBV6-3 - CASSYGGDRDLAETQYF TGTGCCAGCAGTTACGGAGGGGACAGGGATTTGGCTGAGACCCAGTACTTC
TRBD2 TRBJ2-7 TRBV10-3 - CAISAGTSFDEQYF TGTGCCATCAGTGCCGGGACTAGCTTTGACGAGCAGTACTTC
- TRBJ1-1 TRBV14 - CASSRDRGQLLNTEAFF TGTGCCAGCAGCCGAGACCGGGGCCAACTCCTGAACACTGAAGCTTTCTTT
- TRBJ2-5 TRBV5-1 - CASSREGFEETQYF TGCGCCAGCAGCCGCGAAGGGTTCGAAGAGACCCAGTACTTC
- TRBJ1-2 TRBV12-3/TRBV12-4 - CASSLGGAGCTF TGTGCCAGCAGTTTAGGGGGGGCGGGCTGCACCTTC
- TRBJ1-1 TRBV3-1 few CASSQNSVSMNTEAFF TGTGCCAGCAGCCAAAATTCCGTCAGCATGAACACTGAAGCTTTCTTT
TRBD1 TRBJ1-4 TRBV6-5 few CASRMGQVNEKLFF TGTGCCAGCAGAATGGGACAGGTTAATGAAAAACTGTTTTTT
TRBD1 TRBJ1-3 TRBV29-1 - CSAAGTGDTIYF TGCAGTGCCGCCGGGACAGGGGACACCATATATTTT
- TRBJ2-1 TRBV12-3/TRBV12-4 - CASSSPVGGEFNEQFF TGTGCCAGCAGTTCCCCGGTGGGGGGCGAGTTTAATGAGCAGTTCTTC
TRBD2 TRBJ2-1 TRBV20-1 - CSAPPGLERGIGQFF TGCAGTGCCCCCCCCGGACTAGAACGTGGGATTGGGCAGTTCTTC
- TRBJ2-3 TRBV6-2/TRBV6-3 - CASSPTQGELTDTQYF TGTGCCAGCAGCCCAACACAGGGAGAATTGACAGATACGCAGTATTTT
- TRBJ1-2 TRBV9 many CASSPVSGRGPNYGYTF TGTGCCAGCAGCCCAGTTAGCGGGAGGGGCCCCAACTATGGCTACACCTTC
- TRBJ2-5 TRBV6-5 - CASTIGGRKETQYF TGTGCCAGCACCATCGGGGGCAGGAAAGAGACCCAGTACTTC
TRBD1 TRBJ1-6 TRBV6-2/TRBV6-3 - CATTNRQGQNSPLHF TGTGCCACCACTAATCGACAGGGGCAGAATTCACCCCTCCACTTT
- TRBJ2-1 TRBV7-3 few CASSLSSGGHEQFF TGTGCCAGCAGCTTAAGTAGCGGAGGTCATGAGCAGTTCTTC